Listed below are T cell receptor beta chains from one sample, sequenced in a study of T cells in Graves' hyperthyroidism and ophthalmopathy. TCRdb re-analysed the multiplex PCR reads in MiXCR, keeping a single row per CDR3 protein. The profile shows approximately 630,000 distinct CDR3 sequences, 15% to 20% of them singletons. The source material was blood. These receptors were taken from a woman aged 25-40 years with Graves' hyperthyroidism. Each CDR3 is given with its conserved first and last residue. D genes are given only for firm matches. Size values are once, few and many counts, or a class for expanded clones, and some rows have none.

abundance,v_gene,j_gene,d_gene,CDR3aa,CDR3nt
many,TRBV6-1,TRBJ1-2,NA,CASTPSSTILIDGYTF,TGTGCCAGCACCCCTTCCTCGACAATCCTGATAGATGGCTACACCTTC
NA,TRBV27,TRBJ2-7,NA,CASSFRLHQPYEQYF,TGTGCCAGCAGTTTCCGACTACACCAACCCTACGAGCAGTACTTC
few,TRBV7-6,TRBJ2-1,TRBD2,CASAPRGSSYNEQFF,TGTGCCAGCGCCCCGCGGGGGAGCTCCTACAATGAGCAGTTCTTC
NA,TRBV6-1,TRBJ2-2,NA,CASSFRNPSGELFF,TGTGCCAGCAGTTTCCGCAACCCATCCGGGGAGCTGTTTTTT
few,TRBV19,TRBJ2-2,TRBD2,CASSTSGSAVTGELFF,TGTGCCAGTAGTACTAGCGGGAGCGCCGTAACCGGGGAGCTGTTTTTT
many,TRBV7-9,TRBJ2-7,TRBD2,CASSSSGRTYEQYF,TGTGCCAGCAGCTCCTCCGGGAGGACCTACGAGCAGTACTTC
many,TRBV2,TRBJ2-5,TRBD2,CASMGGLQQETQYF,TGTGCCAGTATGGGAGGGCTGCAACAAGAGACCCAGTACTTC
few,TRBV7-2,TRBJ2-1,NA,CASSLGGGVLYNEQFF,TGTGCCAGCAGCTTAGGAGGAGGGGTCCTCTACAATGAGCAGTTCTTC
NA,TRBV7-9,TRBJ2-1,TRBD2,CASSPPGASGNNEQFF,TGTGCCAGCAGCCCGCCTGGGGCTAGCGGGAACAATGAGCAGTTCTTC
many,TRBV27,TRBJ2-3,NA,CASSLGLTGGATDTQYF,TGTGCCAGCAGTTTGGGACTGACTGGGGGGGCGACAGATACGCAGTATTTT
once,TRBV20-1,TRBJ2-7,TRBD2,CSARDLSSGTSYEQYF,TGCAGTGCTAGGGACCTATCCAGCGGGACCTCCTACGAGCAGTACTTC
NA,TRBV10-3,TRBJ1-5,TRBD1,CAISERQGGRPQHF,TGTGCCATCAGTGAGAGACAGGGGGGACGGCCCCAGCATTTT
many,TRBV28,TRBJ2-1,TRBD2,CASLAGVEWEQFF,TGTGCCAGCCTAGCGGGAGTTGAATGGGAGCAGTTCTTC
many,TRBV6-1,TRBJ2-3,TRBD2,CASSPAGLAGPRGGTDTQYF,TGTGCCAGCTCCCCAGCGGGACTAGCGGGCCCAAGGGGTGGCACAGATACGCAGTATTTT
NA,TRBV20-1,TRBJ2-7,NA,CSARSTQGSYEQYF,TGCAGTGCTAGGTCCACCCAGGGATCCTACGAGCAGTACTTC
few,TRBV30,TRBJ2-3,NA,CAWSEGQGPADTQYF,TGTGCCTGGAGTGAGGGGCAGGGGCCAGCAGATACGCAGTATTTT
many,TRBV6-2/TRBV6-3,TRBJ1-1,NA,CASTRVTGHTEAFF,TGTGCCAGCACCCGGGTCACGGGACACACTGAAGCTTTCTTT
few,TRBV18,TRBJ2-7,NA,CASSPQSRPGFMDEQYF,TGTGCCAGCTCACCCCAAAGTCGACCGGGGTTTATGGACGAGCAGTACTTC
few,TRBV10-2,TRBJ2-1,NA,CASRGVAGQSEQFF,TGCGCCAGCCGGGGGGTGGCGGGACAGAGTGAGCAGTTCTTC
many,TRBV24-1,TRBJ1-2,NA,CATSEPDGNYGYTF,TGTGCCACCAGTGAGCCGGACGGAAACTATGGCTACACCTTC
NA,TRBV11-2,TRBJ2-3,NA,CASSLHQFGTLQYF,TGTGCCAGCAGCTTACACCAGTTCGGGACTTTGCAGTATTTT
NA,TRBV5-1,TRBJ2-3,TRBD2,CASSLGTSGRGMGTDTQYF,TGCGCCAGCAGCTTGGGTACTAGCGGGAGGGGCATGGGCACAGATACGCAGTATTTT
many,TRBV30,TRBJ1-5,TRBD1,CAWSGQGNQPQHF,TGTGCCTGGTCGGGACAGGGTAATCAGCCCCAGCATTTT
many,TRBV7-2,TRBJ2-7,NA,CASRLGRADSEQYF,TGTGCCAGCCGTTTAGGCAGGGCGGACAGCGAGCAGTACTTC
NA,TRBV9,TRBJ2-1,TRBD2,CASSVGSRATSFQFF,TGTGCCAGCAGCGTAGGTTCCCGGGCGACTAGCTTTCAGTTCTTC
few,TRBV2,TRBJ1-4,TRBD1,CASRGDRSNEKLFF,TGTGCCAGCAGAGGGGACAGGAGTAATGAAAAACTGTTTTTT
NA,TRBV19,TRBJ2-7,TRBD1,CASSTTGFTYEQYF,TGTGCCAGTAGTACGACAGGGTTCACCTACGAGCAGTACTTC
NA,TRBV3-1,TRBJ2-7,TRBD2,CASSQTTGPRLAGAGYEQYF,TGTGCCAGCAGCCAAACAACTGGGCCCCGACTAGCGGGAGCTGGCTACGAGCAGTACTTC
few,TRBV28,TRBJ1-6,NA,CASSTNKSSYNSPLHF,TGTGCCAGCAGTACCAACAAGAGCTCCTATAATTCACCCCTCCACTTT
many,TRBV6-2/TRBV6-3,TRBJ2-3,TRBD2,CASSWVRKAGGPTDTQYF,TGTGCCAGCAGTTGGGTGAGGAAAGCGGGAGGGCCAACAGATACGCAGTATTTT
many,TRBV2,TRBJ2-1,TRBD2,CASRRASGSYNEQFF,TGTGCCAGCCGACGGGCTAGCGGCTCCTACAATGAGCAGTTCTTC
many,TRBV27,TRBJ2-7,TRBD2,CASSFSSGYEQYF,TGTGCCAGCAGTTTCTCTAGCGGCTACGAGCAGTACTTC
many,TRBV20-1,TRBJ2-3,TRBD2,CSAKTSAGTDTQYF,TGCAGTGCCAAGACTAGCGCAGGCACAGATACGCAGTATTTT
few,TRBV9,TRBJ1-6,NA,CASSAGTATRNSPLHF,TGTGCCAGCAGCGCGGGGACCGCCACCCGCAATTCACCCCTCCACTTT
many,TRBV11-2,TRBJ2-5,NA,CASSLDSYQETQYF,TGTGCCAGCAGCTTAGATAGTTACCAAGAGACCCAGTACTTC
many,TRBV11-2,TRBJ2-2,NA,CASSPLYTGELFF,TGTGCCAGCAGCCCCCTGTACACCGGGGAGCTGTTTTTT
few,TRBV9,TRBJ2-2,TRBD2,CASSVLAGAGELFF,TGTGCCAGCAGCGTCCTAGCGGGAGCCGGGGAGCTGTTTTTT
many,TRBV9,TRBJ1-1,NA,CASSASTANTEAFF,TGTGCCAGCAGCGCGTCCACAGCGAACACTGAAGCTTTCTTT
many,TRBV3-1,TRBJ1-2,TRBD1,CASSQDIGGTYGYTF,TGTGCCAGCAGCCAAGATATAGGGGGCACCTATGGCTACACCTTC
few,TRBV18,TRBJ1-3,NA,CASSPRGGPGNTIYF,TGTGCCAGCTCACCCCGCGGGGGACCTGGAAACACCATATATTTT
NA,TRBV12-3/TRBV12-4,TRBJ1-2,NA,CASSLGQFNYGYTF,TGTGCCAGCAGTTTAGGGCAGTTTAACTATGGCTACACCTTC
NA,TRBV20-1,TRBJ2-7,NA,CSARRQGYYEQYF,TGCAGTGCTAGAAGGCAGGGGTACTACGAGCAGTACTTC
few,TRBV18,TRBJ2-5,TRBD2,CASSSGIQETQYF,TGTGCCAGCTCCAGCGGGATCCAAGAGACCCAGTACTTC
many,TRBV5-1,TRBJ1-6,TRBD1,CASSWGQNSPLHF,TGCGCCAGCAGCTGGGGACAGAATTCACCCCTCCACTTT
many,TRBV6-5,TRBJ2-1,NA,CASSYRSGGKGDEQFF,TGTGCCAGCAGTTACAGGTCGGGAGGAAAGGGGGATGAGCAGTTCTTC
many,TRBV3-1,TRBJ1-1,TRBD1,CASSLRQGKGKAFF,TGTGCCAGCAGTCTTCGACAGGGAAAAGGTAAAGCTTTCTTT
few,TRBV27,TRBJ2-5,TRBD1,CASSPGTGGKETQYF,TGTGCCAGCAGCCCCGGGACAGGGGGCAAAGAGACCCAGTACTTC
few,TRBV29-1,TRBJ2-7,TRBD2,CSVGLAGSVYEQYF,TGCAGCGTTGGACTAGCGGGATCAGTATACGAGCAGTACTTC
many,TRBV11-2,TRBJ2-1,TRBD2,CASSLLGTSGFNEQFF,TGTGCCAGCAGCTTACTGGGGACTAGCGGGTTTAATGAGCAGTTCTTC
many,TRBV27,TRBJ1-2,NA,CASSPRRFNYGYTF,TGTGCCAGCAGTCCCAGGCGGTTTAACTATGGCTACACCTTC
many,TRBV3-1,TRBJ1-6,NA,CASSQLPGLVNSPLHF,TGTGCCAGCAGCCAACTTCCGGGACTCGTGAATTCACCCCTCCACTTT
many,TRBV28,TRBJ2-7,NA,CASSLLQHVPYEQYF,TGTGCCAGCAGTCTACTACAGCACGTCCCTTACGAGCAGTACTTC
many,TRBV24-1,TRBJ2-1,NA,CATNPTGANYNEQFF,TGTGCCACCAATCCGACGGGGGCGAACTACAATGAGCAGTTCTTC
many,TRBV19,TRBJ2-3,NA,CASWGGGADTQYF,TGTGCCAGTTGGGGAGGGGGCGCGGATACGCAGTATTTT
many,TRBV20-1,TRBJ2-1,TRBD2,CSASPGLAVNEQFF,TGCAGTGCCTCTCCCGGGCTAGCGGTCAATGAGCAGTTCTTC
many,TRBV11-2,TRBJ2-7,TRBD2,CASSLVWRGTLNEQYF,TGTGCCAGCAGCTTAGTGTGGCGGGGGACCCTAAACGAGCAGTACTTC
many,TRBV12-3/TRBV12-4,TRBJ2-6,TRBD1,CASSPDRAGANVLTF,TGTGCCAGCAGCCCCGACAGGGCCGGGGCCAACGTCCTGACTTTC
many,TRBV28,TRBJ2-1,TRBD2,CASSLIAGVYNEQFF,TGTGCCAGCAGTTTAATCGCGGGAGTCTACAATGAGCAGTTCTTC